This passage covers 32 T cell receptor beta chains from one sample sequenced in a study of vaccination and CD4 T cells after COVID-19. Sequence data for DNA of cultured CD4+ T cells were generated by the Oncomine TCR Beta short-read assay. A single record per CDR3 protein comes from TCRdb applying MiXCR to the PCR reads. The table shows approximately 15,000 distinct CDR3 sequences, with more than 25% occurring only once. The antigens for these receptors are not known. Sample treatment: roughly nine-day PBMC culture with coronavirus spike peptide pools or control peptides (ViraFEST assay). Sequences were obtained from cultured CD4+ T cells from blood. All receptors derive from a human donor with COVID-19.

About this clonotype itself: The junction differs from germline at one of its ends, possibly a read error. The chain carries TRBV20-1 and TRBJ1-6; D not certain. CDR1 DFQATT and CDR2 SNEGSKA come from the germline V gene (reference sequence). The CDR3 spans 15 residues. The CDR3 is CSAREQRARNSPLHF. The CDR3 nucleotides read TGCAGCGCTAGGGAACAGAGGGCGCGGAATTCACCCCTCCACTTT.

The chain links TRBV7-2 to TRBJ2-3; the D gene is possibly TRBD2 (5 bases). Germline V gene sequence: CDR1 SGHTA, CDR2 FQGNSA. V lost 6 bases and J lost 1, with 11 bases in between. The CDR3 totals 14 residues. CDR3 sequence (DNA): TGTGCCAGCAGAAACGCGGGTGGCACAGATACGCAGTATTTT. It yields the protein CASRNAGGTDTQYF.

This clonotype turned up a few times. The chain links TRBV6-1 to TRBJ2-4; TRBD2 is a possible D gene (6 bases). Trimming removed 0 bases at V and 2 bases at J, with 8 bases between. Germline CDR1 is MNHNS and CDR2 is SASEGT. CDR3 length: 15 amino acids. The CDR3: CASSEAGGTKNIQYF. As DNA, the CDR3 is TGTGCCAGCAGTGAAGCGGGCGGGACCAAAAACATTCAGTACTTC.

The chain uses TRBV10-1 and TRBJ1-4; D unclear. The CDR3 has 14 residues. V was shortened by 3 bases and J by 0 bases, with 5 bases between the two germline ends. Germline lookup yields CDR1 WNHNN and CDR2 SYGVQD (reference sequence). The CDR3 spells CASSEQPTNEKLFF. CDR3 nucleotide sequence: TGCGCCAGCAGTGAACAGCCAACTAATGAAAAACTGTTTTTT.

Written as DNA, the CDR3 is TGTGCCAGCAGTTATAGGCAGGCCCCCTACGAGCAGTACTTC. It specifies CASSYRQAPYEQYF. The gene calls are TRBV6-5 and TRBJ2-7; no definite D call. The germline gives CDR1 MNHEY, CDR2 SVGAGI. This CDR3 comprises 14 residues. V was clipped by 3 bases and J by 2 bases, with 11 bases between them.

The chain employs TRBV2 and TRBJ2-2; D is unclear. Trimming stripped 7 bases from V and 1 base from J, with 7 bases between. The CDR3 length is 13 residues. The germline gives CDR1 SNHLY, CDR2 FYNNEI. CDR3 in DNA: TGTGCCAGCAACATGATGAACACCGGGGAGCTGTTTTTT. Its translation is CASNMMNTGELFF.

The CDR3 loop reads CSARRLAGSEDTQYF. The CDR3, as DNA: TGCAGTGCTAGGCGACTAGCGGGGAGTGAAGATACGCAGTATTTT. The genes are TRBV20-1 and TRBJ2-3; 11 bases match TRBD2. The CDR3 runs to 15 residues. V gave up 3 bases and J gave up 5 bases; unmatched junction bases: 7. Germline V gene lookup returns CDR1 DFQATT and CDR2 SNEGSKA (reference sequence).

The rearrangement joins TRBV7-2 to TRBJ1-5; TRBD1 is a possible D gene (5 bases). Germline CDR1 SGHTA, CDR2 FQGNSA. This CDR3 has 14 residues. V was pared by 1 base and J by 10 bases, with 14 bases between. CDR3 DNA sequence: TGTGCCAGCAGCTTAGGGCAGAGTAGGGGTCCCCAGCATTTT. This encodes CASSLGQSRGPQHF. Filled out from reference TRBV7-2 and TRBJ1-5, the complete variable domain reads GAGVSQSPSNKVTEKGKDVELRCDPISGHTALYWYRQSLGQGLEFLIYFQGNSAPDKSGLPSDRFSAERTGGSVSTLTIQRTQQEDSAVYLCASSLGQSRGPQHFGDGTRLSIL.

This clonotype turned up a few times. The rearrangement joins TRBV20-1 to TRBJ1-2, with 8 bases matching TRBD1. The length of the CDR3 is 13 residues. The germline CDR1 and CDR2 sequences are DFQATT and SNEGSKA (reference sequence). V lost 3 bases to trimming and J lost 8 bases; unmatched junction nucleotides: 8. This CDR3 is CSASSDRAGGYTF. Written as DNA, the CDR3 is TGCAGTGCTAGTTCGGACAGGGCGGGGGGCTACACCTTC.

There are a few counts of this clonotype. The chain carries TRBV6-7 and TRBJ1-2; the D gene is possibly TRBD1 (5 bases). TRBV6-7 is an open reading frame, and its role is uncertain. The CDR3 totals 17 residues. Trimming took 0 bases from V and 4 from J, leaving 18 bases between them. CDR3 in amino acids: CASSYSWGTGEGYGYTF. In DNA form, the CDR3 reads TGTGCCAGCAGTTACTCGTGGGGCACTGGGGAGGGCTATGGCTACACCTTC.

This clonotype was found a few times. The chain carries TRBV20-1 and TRBJ2-5, with a possible D match to TRBD2 (5 bases). The V gene's germline CDR1 is DFQATT and CDR2 SNEGSKA (reference sequence). This CDR3 spans 15 amino acids. Trimming removed 2 bases at V and 7 bases at J, with 20 bases between. The CDR3 reads CSARRTDAGAGTQYF. The CDR3 DNA sequence: TGCAGTGCTAGAAGGACGGATGCTGGTGCGGGGACCCAGTACTTC.

This clonotype was counted only a few times. The rearrangement joins TRBV20-1 to TRBJ1-4; D is ambiguous. This CDR3 spans 12 amino acids. Germline V gene data show CDR1 as DFQATT and CDR2 as SNEGSKA (reference sequence). Deletions cut 5 bases from V and 6 bases from J, with 10 bases between. The CDR3 DNA is TGCAGTGCTTGGACGGAGTATGAAAAACTGTTTTTT. Its protein is CSAWTEYEKLFF.

In this sample, this clonotype turned up a few times. The chain employs TRBV21-1 and TRBJ2-7; the table's D call, TRBD1, was not checked against the DNA. TRBV21-1 is labeled a pseudogene. The CDR3 length is 16 residues. The CDR3 protein is CASSARTGTPSYEQYF. As DNA, the CDR3 is TGTGCCAGCAGCGCTAGGACCGGGACACCCTCCTACGAGCAGTACTTC.

This clonotype has only a few counts. The V call is TRBV20-1, the J call TRBJ1-1; TRBD1 matches 8 bases. The V gene's germline CDR1 is DFQATT and CDR2 SNEGSKA (reference sequence). Trimming cost V 1 base and J 3 bases; bases outside gene matches: 10. This CDR3 is 16 amino acids long. The CDR3: CSARGRTGGKDTEAFF. CDR3 sequence (DNA): TGCAGTGCTAGAGGTCGCACAGGGGGTAAAGACACTGAAGCTTTCTTT.

This clonotype was found a few times. The chain combines TRBV12-3 or TRBV12-4 with TRBJ1-5; TRBD1 matches 10 bases. This CDR3 region has 16 residues. Trimming cost V 3 bases and J 0 bases; bases outside gene matches: 2. The CDR3 protein is CASSLGQGFSNQPQHF. Written as DNA, the CDR3 is TGTGCCAGCAGTTTGGGACAGGGGTTTAGCAATCAGCCCCAGCATTTT.

This chain connects TRBV11-2 to TRBJ2-5; the D gene is possibly TRBD2 (5 bases). There are 13 residues in the CDR3. Germline V gene lookup returns CDR1 SGHAT and CDR2 FQNNGV. V shed 1 base and J shed 5 bases, with 8 bases lying between them. Here the CDR3 reads CASSLAGLETQYF. The CDR3 coding sequence is TGTGCCAGCAGCTTAGCGGGGTTGGAGACCCAGTACTTC.

The CDR3 DNA reads TGTGCCAGTAGTATGAGGGCGGATTTTTCACCCCTCCACTTT. Translated, it gives CASSMRADFSPLHF. The V call is TRBV19, the J call TRBJ1-6; D gene unclear. Germline lookup yields CDR1 LNHDA and CDR2 SQIVND (reference sequence). The CDR3 totals 14 residues. With 3 bases removed from V and 9 bases from J, the gap between germline ends came to 12 bases.

The sample holds a few counts of this clonotype. The V gene is TRBV12-3 or TRBV12-4, the J gene TRBJ1-5; D ambiguous. Deletions cut 8 bases from V and 3 bases from J, with 14 bases between. This CDR3 region has 14 residues. This CDR3 is CASAGYSDNQPQHF. CDR3 DNA sequence: TGTGCCAGCGCGGGCTATAGTGACAATCAGCCCCAGCATTTT.

The V gene is TRBV12-3 or TRBV12-4, the J gene TRBJ2-3; tentative D call: TRBD1 (5 bases). Trimming removed 7 bases from V and 3 bases from J, with 20 bases in between. The CDR3 runs 16 residues. As DNA, the CDR3 is TGTGCCAGCATGCCCCTCTTGTCTCAGGGAACAGATACGCAGTATTTT. It codes for CASMPLLSQGTDTQYF.

The chain joins TRBV20-1 to TRBJ2-7, with TRBD2 as a possible D gene (5 bases). The germline V gene has CDR1 DFQATT and CDR2 SNEGSKA (reference sequence). The V end was cut by 5 bases, the J end by 3 bases, with 11 bases between. This CDR3 is built from 12 residues. The CDR3 region is CSAATAGYEQYF. Here the CDR3 DNA reads TGCAGTGCTGCCACGGCGGGCTACGAGCAGTACTTC.

The J gene is TRBJ1-3, the V gene TRBV11-3, with a possible D match to TRBD1 (6 bases). The CDR3 extends over 15 amino acids. The V gene lost 1 base and the J gene lost 2 bases, with 9 bases spanning the gap. CDR1 SGHNT and CDR2 YENEEA come from the germline V gene. This CDR3 is CASSLGPGAGNTIYF. The CDR3 coding sequence is TGTGCCAGCAGCTTAGGCCCAGGGGCTGGAAACACCATATATTTT.

This clonotype was seen a few times. The chain uses TRBV20-1 and TRBJ2-7, with D hard to call. With 7 bases removed from V and 2 bases from J, the gap between germline ends came to 12 bases. Germline CDR1 and CDR2: DFQATT and SNEGSKA (reference sequence). The CDR3 is 12 amino acids. Here the CDR3 reads CSVRTITYEQYF. The CDR3 DNA reads as TGCAGTGTTAGGACCATCACCTACGAGCAGTACTTC.

In its sample, this clonotype is medium-sized (0.01 to 0.1%). This chain uses TRBV25-1 with TRBJ1-1; 11 bases are shared with TRBD1. J lost 0 bases, V lost 4 bases, and 13 bases had no gene match. The V gene's germline CDR1 is MGHDK and CDR2 SYGVNS. CDR3 size: 19 residues. CDR3 sequence (DNA): TGTGCCAGCAGTGCCGGACAGGGGGCCAGGAAGGCCATGAACACTGAAGCTTTCTTT. This codes for CASSAGQGARKAMNTEAFF.

This clonotype was observed once. This sequence joins TRBV5-6 and TRBJ1-6; TRBD1 matches 9 bases. The CDR3 length is 15 residues. CDR1 is SGHDT and CDR2 is YYEEEE in the germline V gene. The V and J ends lost 4 bases and 10 bases, in that order; junction bases with no gene match: 9. The CDR3 reads CASSAGTGNGSPLHF. In DNA form, the CDR3 reads TGTGCCAGCAGCGCCGGGACAGGGAATGGATCACCCCTCCACTTT.

This chain links TRBV20-1 with TRBJ2-5, with unresolved D. Trimming shortened V by 7 bases and J by 7 bases, and 16 bases separated the two germline ends. This CDR3 is built from 12 residues. Germline V CDR1 and CDR2: DFQATT, SNEGSKA (reference sequence). The CDR3 region has the DNA TGCAGTGGGCCGACTGAGGTGGGGACCCAGTACTTC. This gives the protein CSGPTEVGTQYF.

The rearrangement uses TRBV5-1 and TRBJ1-2, with 10 bases identical to TRBD1. V shed 0 bases and J 6 bases; nucleotides not matched to a gene: 8. The CDR3 has 16 amino acids. Germline CDR1 is SGHRS and CDR2 is YFSETQ. The CDR3 coding sequence is TGCGCCAGCAGCTTGGATACGACAGGGGGCGCGCATGGCTACACCTTC. Amino acid sequence: CASSLDTTGGAHGYTF.

The chain recombines TRBV7-2 with TRBJ2-7; no clear D. Trimming pared 1 base from V and 5 bases from J, leaving 3 bases between. This CDR3 contains 11 residues. Germline-derived CDR1 and CDR2 are SGHTA and FQGNSA. The CDR3 region is CASSLVHEQYF. In DNA, the CDR3 is TGTGCCAGCAGCTTAGTCCACGAGCAGTACTTC.

The CDR3 nucleotides are TGTGCCAGCAGAAGGCACAGGAGCCCCGGGGCGAGCAATCAGCCCCAGCATTTT. The encoded protein is CASRRHRSPGASNQPQHF. The V call is TRBV6-1, the J call TRBJ1-5, with D possibly being TRBD1 (5 bases). There are 18 residues in the CDR3. CDR1 and CDR2 (germline): MNHNS, SASEGT. Trimming pared 6 bases from V and 1 base from J, leaving 22 bases between.

The chain is built from TRBV12-5 and TRBJ1-2, with 7 bases that match TRBD1. Germline-derived CDR1 and CDR2 are LGHNT and FRNRAP. The V segment lost 4 bases and the J segment 4 bases; nucleotides outside the gene matches: 6. CDR3 size: 14 residues. This CDR3 reads CASGSDRNGYGYTF. Written as DNA, the CDR3 is TGTGCTAGTGGTTCGGACAGGAATGGCTATGGCTACACCTTC.

This chain links TRBV5-1 with TRBJ1-5; 11 nucleotides line up with TRBD1. This CDR3 is 15 amino acids long. The germline CDR1 and CDR2 sequences are SGHRS and YFSETQ. V shed 5 bases and J 5 bases; nucleotides not matched to a gene: 6. The CDR3 region has the DNA TGCGCCAGCAGACTTGGACAGGGGGCACATCAGCCCCAGCATTTT. This gives the protein CASRLGQGAHQPQHF.

The chain carries TRBV18 and TRBJ2-1; TRBD2 aligns across 8 bases. The CDR3 extends over 15 amino acids. Per the germline V gene, CDR1 is KGHSH and CDR2 is LQKENI. The V gene end was trimmed by 2 bases and the J gene end by 7 bases; junction bases not matched to a gene: 7. The CDR3 is CASSPVRGAENEQFF. The CDR3 DNA reads as TGTGCCAGCTCACCAGTGCGGGGGGCGGAAAATGAGCAGTTCTTC.

V is TRBV11-3 and J is TRBJ2-1, with unresolved D. The CDR3 runs to 11 residues. From germline, CDR1 is SGHNT and CDR2 YENEEA. V lost 1 base, J lost 9 bases, and 4 bases lay in between. The CDR3 spells CASSLVAEQFF. CDR3 coding DNA: TGTGCCAGCAGCTTAGTGGCTGAGCAGTTCTTC.